The 14 T cell receptor beta chains listed next were all sequenced from one sample in a study of blood T cell repertoires in COVID-19. Here immunoSEQ multiplex PCR was the method, and the copy in TCRdb shows in-frame clones only, minus some. The table shows 200,000 to 250,000 clones, with around 80% occurring only once. The sample was peripheral blood. The receptors shown here come from a human donor in a cohort sampled during active COVID-19.

The chain links TRBV3-1 (or the pseudogene TRBV3-2) to TRBJ1-3, with TRBD1 identical over 8 bases. The length of the CDR3 is 15 residues. CDR1 and CDR2 from the germline V gene are LGHDT and YNNKEL (reference sequence). Trimming at V came to 2 bases and at J to 2 bases, leaving 2 bases not matched to a gene. This CDR3 is CASSQTTGAGNTIYF. The CDR3 coding sequence is TGTGCCAGCAGCCAAACGACAGGGGCTGGAAACACCATATATTTT.

This clone was detected once. The V call is TRBV27, the J call TRBJ2-7, with 10 bases that match TRBD1. V lost 7 bases, J lost 2 bases, and 8 bases stayed unmatched. CDR1 MNHEY and CDR2 SMNVEV come from the germline V gene (reference sequence). CDR3 length equals 15 residues. The CDR3 DNA is TGTGCCAGCATGTCGACAGGGGGCAGACCCTACGAGCAGTACTTC. Protein: CASMSTGGRPYEQYF.

This clone was observed a handful of times. V usage is TRBV13 and J usage is TRBJ1-1, with 9 bases lining up with TRBD1. Germline-derived CDR1 and CDR2 are PRHDT and FYEKMQ (reference sequence). The CDR3 is 15 residues long. Trimming at V came to 5 bases and at J to 0 bases, leaving 4 bases not matched to a gene. The CDR3 sequence: CASSTDRGMNTEAFF. In DNA, the CDR3 is TGTGCCAGCAGCACCGACAGGGGGATGAACACTGAAGCTTTCTTT.

This clone was counted between two and nine times. This chain uses TRBV4-1 with TRBJ2-7; TRBD2 matches at 7 bases. Trimming cost V 4 bases and J 5 bases; bases outside gene matches: 11. The V gene's germline CDR1 is MGHRA and CDR2 YSYEKL. The CDR3 spans 15 residues. The CDR3 sequence is CASSRLGGRADEQYF. The CDR3 DNA sequence: TGCGCCAGCAGCCGCCTTGGGGGGAGGGCCGACGAGCAGTACTTC.

V is TRBV19 and J is TRBJ1-1; 7 bases agree with TRBD1. The V and J ends lost 3 bases and 2 bases, in that order; junction bases with no gene match: 9. CDR3 size: 16 residues. In germline, CDR1 is LNHDA, CDR2 SQIVND (reference sequence). The CDR3 loop is CASSMWAGGSNTEAFF. In DNA, the CDR3 is TGTGCCAGTAGTATGTGGGCAGGGGGATCTAACACTGAAGCTTTCTTT.

The chain recombines TRBV28 with TRBJ2-1, with a tentative D call TRBD2 (7 bases). V was pared by 7 bases and J by 4 bases, with 14 bases between. In germline, CDR1 is MDHEN, CDR2 SYDVKM. This CDR3 is built from 14 residues. The CDR3, as DNA: TGTGCCAGCACGGGGGGCGCGGAGTACAATGAGCAGTTCTTC. Amino acid sequence: CASTGGAEYNEQFF.

V is TRBV2 and J is TRBJ1-5, with D possibly matching TRBD1 (6 bases). The germline CDR1 and CDR2 sequences are SNHLY and FYNNEI. V was clipped by 5 bases and J by 0 bases, with 17 bases between them. This CDR3 spans 17 amino acids. CDR3 sequence (DNA): TGTGCCAGCAGTTCAACCGGGACATCCGATAGCAATCAGCCCCAGCATTTT. Its translation is CASSSTGTSDSNQPQHF.

The gene calls are TRBV11-2 and TRBJ1-2; TRBD1 might be the D (5 bases). Per germline, CDR1 SGHAT and CDR2 FQNNGV. Deletions cut 5 bases from V and 7 bases from J, with 23 bases between. The CDR3 has 16 amino acids. CDR3 sequence (DNA): TGTGCCAGCAGCCCGTTTTCCGGGACGGGGGGGGTTGGCTACACCTTC. Protein: CASSPFSGTGGVGYTF.

The J gene is TRBJ1-3, the V gene TRBV5-4; D gene unclear. Trimming stripped 4 bases from V and 3 bases from J, with 14 bases between. The CDR3 sequence is 15 residues long. Germline CDR1 reads SGHNT; CDR2 reads YYREEE (reference sequence). This CDR3 reads CASSLPAGGGNTIYF. For the CDR3, the DNA is TGTGCCAGCAGCCTTCCGGCGGGTGGTGGAAACACCATATATTTT.

V is TRBV5-1 and J is TRBJ2-1, with D tentatively TRBD1 (6 bases). The CDR3 extends over 16 amino acids. CDR1 is SGHRS and CDR2 is YFSETQ in the germline V gene. The germline V and J ends were trimmed by 0 bases and 1 base, with 11 bases remaining between them. CDR3 residues: CASSLGDRISYNEQFF. The CDR3 DNA sequence: TGCGCCAGCAGCTTGGGTGACAGGATTTCCTACAATGAGCAGTTCTTC.

The V gene is TRBV7-3, the J gene TRBJ2-1; D call uncertain. Germline CDR1 SGHTA, CDR2 FQGTGA. Trimming took 4 bases from V and 5 from J, leaving 9 bases between them. The CDR3 loop spans 13 amino acids. In nucleotides, the CDR3 is TGTGCCAGCAGCTCCCTAGAAAACAATGAGCAGTTCTTC. It yields the protein CASSSLENNEQFF.

This clone has just one count. This rearrangement joins TRBV27 to TRBJ2-7, with a possible D match to TRBD2 (6 bases). V was clipped by 5 bases and J by 3 bases, with 11 bases between them. The length of the CDR3 is 13 residues. From germline, CDR1 is MNHEY and CDR2 SMNVEV (reference sequence). The CDR3 DNA reads as TGTGCCAGCAGTGGAGGGGCTTACTACGAGCAGTACTTC. As protein: CASSGGAYYEQYF.

V usage is TRBV5-5 and J usage is TRBJ1-1; D gene uncertain. V lost 0 bases, J lost 5 bases, and 5 bases lay in between. This CDR3 has 12 residues. Per the germline V gene, CDR1 is SGHKS and CDR2 is YYEKEE (reference sequence). DNA of the CDR3: TGTGCCAGCAGCTTGGACGGGACTGAAGCTTTCTTT. Translation gives CASSLDGTEAFF.

The V and J genes are TRBV23-1 and TRBJ2-5; weak D call: TRBD1 (5 bases). TRBV23-1 qualifies as an ORF whose function is uncertain. CDR3 length: 15 residues. Trimming took off 8 bases at V and 5 bases at J, with 21 bases between the two ends. The CDR3 loop reads CASGEPQGKWETQYF. The CDR3 DNA reads as TGCGCCAGCGGCGAACCTCAGGGAAAGTGGGAGACCCAGTACTTC.